Listed below are T cell receptor beta chains from one sample, sequenced in a study of blood T cell repertoires in COVID-19. The assay was immunoSEQ multiplex PCR, and TCRdb's table has in-frame clones only and misses some. The sample contains 350,000 to 450,000 clones, 85% of which appear only once. Sequencing was done on a sample of peripheral blood. These receptor sequences come from a woman aged 18-29 years with acute or convalescent COVID-19. Each CDR3 is given with its conserved first and last residue. D genes are given only for firm matches. Part of the rows lack a size; the others show once, few, many or a class for expanded clones.

v_call	clone_size	j_call	d_call	cdr3_aa	cdr3_nt
TRBV14	NA	TRBJ1-1	NA	CASSQDRNTEAFF	TGTGCCAGCAGCCAAGATAGGAACACTGAAGCTTTCTTT
TRBV6-1	NA	TRBJ2-3	TRBD2	CASSEGRLAGGGADTQYF	TGTGCCAGCAGTGAGGGGAGACTAGCGGGAGGGGGCGCAGATACGCAGTATTTT
TRBV6-5	NA	TRBJ2-1	NA	CASLRTRGTYNEQFF	TGTGCCAGCCTAAGGACTCGAGGGACTTACAATGAGCAGTTCTTC
TRBV6-5	few	TRBJ2-1	TRBD1	CASTETGGSYNEQFF	TGTGCCAGCACCGAAACAGGGGGCTCCTACAATGAGCAGTTCTTC
TRBV18	NA	TRBJ2-7	NA	CASSPPGQGEQYF	TGTGCCAGCTCACCACCCGGGCAGGGCGAGCAGTACTTC
TRBV7-9	NA	TRBJ2-4	TRBD1	CASSQNTQGAQNIQYF	TGTGCCAGCAGCCAGAATACACAGGGGGCGCAAAACATTCAGTACTTC
TRBV9	NA	TRBJ2-1	NA	CASSVDTEQFF	TGTGCCAGCAGCGTAGACACGGAGCAGTTCTTC
TRBV28	NA	TRBJ2-5	NA	CASGYPSTQYF	TGTGCCAGCGGATATCCTAGCACCCAGTACTTC
TRBV2	NA	TRBJ2-7	TRBD1	CASSRNDRGYEQYF	TGTGCCAGCTCCCGAAACGACAGGGGGTACGAGCAGTACTTC
TRBV11-2	NA	TRBJ1-4	TRBD1	CASSLGDRDQEKLFF	TGTGCCAGCAGCTTAGGTGACAGGGATCAGGAAAAACTGTTTTTT
TRBV9	NA	TRBJ2-7	NA	CASHSGLVHEQYF	TGTGCCAGCCACAGCGGTCTTGTCCACGAGCAGTACTTC
TRBV7-8	NA	TRBJ1-1	TRBD1	CASSFGTVGTEAFF	TGTGCCAGCAGCTTCGGGACAGTAGGTACTGAAGCTTTCTTT
TRBV6-5	NA	TRBJ2-5	NA	CAYGGWATRETQYF	TGTGCCTACGGGGGATGGGCAACCCGTGAGACCCAGTACTTC
TRBV27	NA	TRBJ1-4	NA	CASRKSPVNEKLFF	TGTGCCAGCAGGAAATCCCCAGTGAATGAAAAACTGTTTTTT
TRBV3-1/TRBV3-2	NA	TRBJ2-5	NA	CASIWSGTQYF	TGTGCCAGCATTTGGAGCGGGACCCAGTACTTC
TRBV5-1	NA	TRBJ2-7	TRBD1	CASSPRTGASNEQYF	TGCGCCAGCAGCCCCCGGACAGGGGCCTCTAACGAGCAGTACTTC
TRBV5-1	NA	TRBJ1-4	TRBD1	CASSLGQGSEKLFF	TGCGCCAGCAGCCTCGGACAGGGAAGTGAAAAACTGTTTTTT
TRBV5-6	NA	TRBJ2-5	TRBD2	CASSFGGGLRETQYF	TGTGCCAGCAGCTTTGGGGGAGGGTTGCGGGAGACCCAGTACTTC
TRBV27	NA	TRBJ1-2	TRBD1	CASSFSDRVMSYTF	TGTGCCAGCAGTTTTTCGGACAGGGTCATGAGCTACACCTTC
TRBV7-9	NA	TRBJ1-6	NA	CASSLGQGGSPLHF	TGTGCCAGCAGCTTAGGGCAGGGCGGATCACCCCTCCACTTT
TRBV15	NA	TRBJ1-2	NA	CATSRTDSDYGYTF	TGTGCCACCAGCAGAACCGACAGCGACTATGGCTACACCTTC
TRBV30	NA	TRBJ1-1	TRBD1	CAWTGGRTEAFF	TGTGCCTGGACAGGGGGCCGCACTGAAGCTTTCTTT
TRBV9	NA	TRBJ2-5	TRBD1	CASSVELGTGPDQETQYF	TGTGCCAGCAGCGTGGAACTTGGGACAGGGCCGGACCAAGAGACCCAGTACTTC
TRBV10-3	once	TRBJ1-4	NA	CAISEEGEKLFF	TGTGCCATCAGTGAGGAGGGTGAAAAACTGTTTTTT
TRBV9	NA	TRBJ2-2	TRBD2	CASSVGGRRTGELFF	TGTGCCAGCAGCGTAGGCGGGAGGCGAACCGGGGAGCTGTTTTTT
TRBV6-5	few	TRBJ1-1	TRBD1	CASTETGSTEAFF	TGTGCCAGCACCGAGACAGGGAGCACTGAAGCTTTCTTT
TRBV30	NA	TRBJ2-5	NA	CAWSVQAGSETQYF	TGTGCCTGGAGTGTACAAGCGGGTTCAGAGACCCAGTACTTC
TRBV13	NA	TRBJ2-2	NA	CASSLEALPNTGELFF	TGTGCCAGCAGCTTAGAAGCCCTCCCGAACACCGGGGAGCTGTTTTTT
TRBV7-3	once	TRBJ2-5	TRBD2	CASSLNGGETQYF	TGTGCCAGCAGCTTAAACGGGGGGGAGACCCAGTACTTC